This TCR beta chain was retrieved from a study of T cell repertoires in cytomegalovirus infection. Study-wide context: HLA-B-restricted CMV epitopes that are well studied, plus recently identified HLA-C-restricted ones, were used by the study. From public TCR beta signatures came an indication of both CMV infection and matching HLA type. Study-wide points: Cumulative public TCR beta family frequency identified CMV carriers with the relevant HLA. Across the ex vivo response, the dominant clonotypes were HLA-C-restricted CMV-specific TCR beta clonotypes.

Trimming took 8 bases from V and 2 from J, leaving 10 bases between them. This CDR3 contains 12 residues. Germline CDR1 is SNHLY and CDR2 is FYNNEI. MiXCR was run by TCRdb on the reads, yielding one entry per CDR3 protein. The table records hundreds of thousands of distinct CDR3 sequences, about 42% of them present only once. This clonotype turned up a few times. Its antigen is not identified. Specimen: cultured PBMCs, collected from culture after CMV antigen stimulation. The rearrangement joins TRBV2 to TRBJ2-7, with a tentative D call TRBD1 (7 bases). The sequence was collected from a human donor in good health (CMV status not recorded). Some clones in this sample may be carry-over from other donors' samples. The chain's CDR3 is CASGGGPYEQYF. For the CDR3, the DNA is TGTGCCAGCGGAGGGGGCCCCTACGAGCAGTACTTC. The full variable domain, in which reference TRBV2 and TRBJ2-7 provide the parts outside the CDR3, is EPEVTQTPSHQVTQMGQEVILRCVPISNHLYFYWYRQILGQKVEFLVSFYNNEISEKSEIFDDQFSVERPDGSNFTLKIRSTKLEDSAMYFCASGGGPYEQYFGPGTRLTVT.